This paragraph reports one T cell receptor (beta chain). No antigen is known for it. Both TCR beta VDJ combination and CDR3 sequence profiling were carried out. Genomic DNA was the template for this profiling. TCRdb reprocessed the reads via MiXCR and lists one record per CDR3 protein. The sample carries 160,000 or so distinct CDR3 sequences, about 64% recorded once. V gave up 0 bases and J gave up 5 bases, with 11 bases separating them. This CDR3 has 14 residues. CDR1 is SGDLS, CDR2 YYNGEE, per germline. The data were taken from a study of CD8+CD57+ T cells in acquired aplastic anemia. Whole-study context: CD4+ and CD8+ cells, once sorted, gave DNA averaging approximately 3 ug.

It was patients with CD8+CD57+ cell expansion by flow cytometry who were chosen for sequencing. All participating patients were living with severe acquired aplastic anemia. Whole-study results and caveats: Comparison of patients with controls identified approximately 28 shared CD8+ CDR3 sequences. Between patients and controls, CD8+ Simpson's diversity did not vary significantly.

The specimen was sorted CD4+, CD8+, or CD8+CD57+ T cells (not recorded which) from PBMCs. This clonotype was sampled from a human donor with aplastic anemia. The V gene is TRBV9, the J gene TRBJ1-1; a weak D match, TRBD1 (5 bases). The CDR3 DNA follows: TGTGCCAGCAGCGTAGCAGGACACGGGACTGAAGCTTTCTTT. This codes for CASSVAGHGTEAFF.